The sequence of this T cell receptor beta chain was determined in a study of breast tumors, draining lymph nodes, adjacent tissues. Study findings and constraints: Compared with lymph nodes, tumors were less diverse; compared with nontumor tissue, more.

TCRdb analysed the multiplex PCR reads with MiXCR anew, one entry per CDR3 protein. Here the sample spans approximately 100,000 distinct CDR3 sequences, 21% being singletons. The lymph nodes were axillary draining lymph nodes from breast cancer patients. This clonotype was observed many times. Its antigen is currently unknown. Germline V gene lookup returns CDR1 SNHLY and CDR2 FYNNEI. V dropped 7 bases and J dropped 5 bases, with 19 bases sitting between them. The CDR3 covers 15 residues. The sequence was collected from a female donor with breast cancer. Some clones in this sample may be carry-over from other donors' samples. Sequencing used axillary lymph node tissue. The rearrangement joins TRBV2 to TRBJ2-3; D is undetermined. This CDR3 reads CASIPGWEAQDTQYF. Written as DNA, the CDR3 is TGTGCCAGCATCCCCGGCTGGGAAGCACAAGATACGCAGTATTTT. Looking up the rest from reference TRBV2 and TRBJ2-3 gives the full variable domain: EPEVTQTPSHQVTQMGQEVILRCVPISNHLYFYWYRQILGQKVEFLVSFYNNEISEKSEIFDDQFSVERPDGSNFTLKIRSTKLEDSAMYFCASIPGWEAQDTQYFGPGTRLTVL.